This TCR beta chain was sequenced during a study of regulatory T cells in long-lasting Graves disease. CDR3 regions were amplified by Arm-PCR using iRepertoire HTBI primers to build TCR beta libraries. TCRdb fed the multiplex PCR reads into MiXCR, producing one record per CDR3 protein. The data contain 300,000 to 500,000 distinct CDR3 sequences, under 25% of them singletons. This clonotype has just a few counts. Stated time point: persistent/refractory GD, antithyroid drugs over 5 years with positive TRAb. The TCR library was prepared using RNA isolated from PBMCs. CDR1 is MGHDK, CDR2 SYGVNS, per germline. The CDR3 consists of 11 residues. V was cut by 2 bases and J by 8 bases, with 7 bases left in between.

The chain couples TRBV25-1 to TRBJ2-7; D is perhaps TRBD1 (6 bases). The starting material was peripheral blood mononuclear cells (PBMCs), obtained when the disease was refractory, from a patient treated with antithyroid drugs. This receptor was taken from a female donor with Graves disease. The chain's CDR3 is CASSETGKQYF. The DNA for the CDR3 is TGTGCCAGCAGTGAAACAGGGAAGCAGTACTTC.